A single sample is the source of the 11 T cell receptor beta chains below, sequenced in a study of cytomegalovirus exposure and HLA in healthy donors. The data were produced by immunoSEQ multiplex PCR, yet TCRdb's version contains in-frame clones alone and is incomplete. The table has about 250,000 clones, less than 90% seen once. Sequencing was done on a sample of PBMCs. Receptor source: a man aged 18 to 30 in good health and CMV-seropositive.

The rearrangement uses TRBV11-2 and TRBJ2-2; 8 nucleotides align to TRBD2. This CDR3 comprises 15 residues. Unmatched junction bases numbered 5, after V lost 4 bases and J lost 4 bases. Germline V gene lookup returns CDR1 SGHAT and CDR2 FQNNGV. The CDR3 DNA sequence: TGTGCCAGCAGCTCCACGGGGGGGATCACCGGGGAGCTGTTTTTT. Residues: CASSSTGGITGELFF.

The chain couples TRBV7-9 to TRBJ1-2, with D hard to call. This CDR3 comprises 12 residues. The V end lost 5 bases, the J end lost 2 bases, and 6 bases lay between the germline ends. The germline V gene encodes CDR1 SEHNR and CDR2 FQNEAQ (reference sequence). CDR3 sequence (DNA): TGTGCCAGCAGCACCGGGAACTATGGCTACACCTTC. Protein sequence: CASSTGNYGYTF.

This chain connects TRBV6-4 to TRBJ2-3, with a weak D call TRBD1 (5 bases). The germline CDR1 and CDR2 sequences are MRHNA and SNTAGT. V was trimmed by 4 bases and J by 3 bases, leaving 11 bases between them. CDR3 length equals 14 residues. The CDR3 DNA reads as TGTGCCAGCAGTGTATTTCAGGGAACAGATACGCAGTATTTT. It specifies CASSVFQGTDTQYF.

This CDR3 reads CASRPIRQGEANVLTF. The CDR3 DNA reads as TGTGCCAGTAGACCAATAAGACAGGGTGAGGCCAACGTCCTGACTTTC. J is TRBJ2-6 and V is TRBV19; 7 bases agree with TRBD1. V trimming: 6 bases; J trimming: 6 bases; junction bases outside the gene matches: 11. The CDR3 is 16 amino acids. Germline-derived CDR1 and CDR2 are LNHDA and SQIVND (reference sequence).

This chain connects TRBV29-1 to TRBJ1-2; 9 bases align to TRBD1. Per the germline V gene, CDR1 is SQVTM and CDR2 is ANQGSEA. With V trimmed by 7 bases and J by 3 bases, 3 bases remained unmatched. The CDR3 sequence is 12 residues long. CDR3 coding DNA: TGCAGCGGCCGGGACAGGGACTATGGCTACACCTTC. Translated: CSGRDRDYGYTF.

The chain carries TRBV5-1 and TRBJ2-4; 7 nucleotides agree with TRBD1. J lost 8 bases, V lost 2 bases, and 13 bases had no gene match. The CDR3 contains 16 residues. CDR1 is SGHRS, CDR2 YFSETQ, per germline. This chain's CDR3 is CASSLPNTGDRDIQYF. The CDR3 DNA reads TGCGCCAGCAGCTTACCCAACACAGGGGATCGGGACATTCAGTACTTC.

In nucleotides, the CDR3 is TGTGCCACCAGGACAGGAGGAACAGATACGCAGTATTTT. It is translated as CATRTGGTDTQYF. J is TRBJ2-3 and V is TRBV15, with a tentative D call TRBD1 (6 bases). The CDR3 extends over 13 amino acids. The V and J ends lost 6 bases and 3 bases respectively, with 10 bases between them. Germline-derived CDR1 and CDR2 are LNHNV and YYDKDF (reference sequence).

J is TRBJ2-5 and V is TRBV9, with D maybe TRBD2 (7 bases). Looked up from germline, CDR1 is SGDLS and CDR2 is YYNGEE. Trimming took 3 bases from V and 0 from J, leaving 18 bases between them. CDR3 length: 17 amino acids. The CDR3 DNA sequence: TGTGCCAGCAGCGGAGACCCTGGCGGGGGCCACCAAGAGACCCAGTACTTC. It yields the protein CASSGDPGGGHQETQYF.

This clone was seen a few times. This chain uses TRBV2 with TRBJ1-4; 9 positions match TRBD1. V dropped 8 bases and J dropped 1; count of bases not matched to a gene: 5. Germline-derived CDR1 and CDR2 are SNHLY and FYNNEI. The CDR3 has 15 residues. The CDR3, as DNA: TGTGCCAGCTGGGGACAGGGAGAAACTAATGAAAAACTGTTTTTT. It is translated as CASWGQGETNEKLFF.

A few counts support this clone. The chain couples TRBV11-2 to TRBJ1-2; the match to TRBD1 covers 9 bases. With 5 bases clipped from V and 3 bases from J, the junction kept 10 bases outside the gene matches. CDR3 length equals 16 residues. The germline gives CDR1 SGHAT, CDR2 FQNNGV. This CDR3 is CASSPQDRGNDYGYTF. As DNA, the CDR3 is TGTGCCAGCAGCCCCCAAGACAGGGGGAACGACTATGGCTACACCTTC.

This clone has a handful of counts. This chain joins TRBV14 and TRBJ1-2; 7 nucleotides align to TRBD1. V shed 3 bases and J 8 bases; nucleotides not matched to a gene: 6. Germline CDR1 and CDR2: SGHDN and FVKESK. The CDR3 covers 13 residues. CDR3 loop: CASSHDRVWGYTF. In DNA, the CDR3 is TGTGCCAGCAGCCATGACAGGGTATGGGGCTACACCTTC.